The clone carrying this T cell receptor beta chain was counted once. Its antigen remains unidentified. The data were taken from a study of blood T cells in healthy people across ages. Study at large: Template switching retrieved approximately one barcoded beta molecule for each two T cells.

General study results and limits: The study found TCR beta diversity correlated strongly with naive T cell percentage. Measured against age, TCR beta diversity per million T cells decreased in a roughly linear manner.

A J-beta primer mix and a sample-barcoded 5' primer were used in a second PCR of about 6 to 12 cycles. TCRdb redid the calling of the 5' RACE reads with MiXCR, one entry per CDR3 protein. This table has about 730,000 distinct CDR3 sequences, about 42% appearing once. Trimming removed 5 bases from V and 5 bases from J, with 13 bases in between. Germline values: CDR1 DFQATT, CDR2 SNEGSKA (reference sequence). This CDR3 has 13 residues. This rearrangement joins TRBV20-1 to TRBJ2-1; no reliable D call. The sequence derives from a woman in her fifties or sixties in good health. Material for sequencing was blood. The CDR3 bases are TGCAGTGCTCTCCCCCCCATAAACAATGAGCAGTTCTTC. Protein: CSALPPINNEQFF.